This T cell receptor (beta chain) was captured by sequencing in a study of early stage breast cancer tumors. Study conclusions and caveats: Most shared enriched TCRB sequences were commonly generated ones. Blood repertoires resembled normal breast more than tumor.

About this clone itself: Its target is unknown.

The CDR3 has 16 amino acids. Germline V lookup: CDR1 SGDLS, CDR2 YYNGEE. Trimming took 3 bases from V and 3 from J; bases not matched to a gene: 11. Produced via immunoSEQ multiplex PCR; TCRdb's table is partial and in-frame only. The sample includes about 50,000 clones, roughly 84% of them seen just once. The sample taken for sequencing was blood. The V gene is TRBV9, the J gene TRBJ2-7, with 8 bases lining up with TRBD1. This TCR was sampled from a person between 50 and 60 years old with breast cancer. This CDR3 reads CASSAGKTGVHYEQYF. The CDR3 DNA follows: TGTGCCAGCAGCGCAGGCAAGACAGGGGTCCACTACGAGCAGTACTTC.